This TCR beta chain came from a study of Graves' ophthalmopathy and Graves' hyperthyroidism. Study results and caveats: Blood samples also showed most expanded thyroid clonotypes exceeding 0.001 frequency. Its predictions of ophthalmopathy progression gave the model 55% to 71% sensitivity and 72% to 85% specificity.

Those donors who had ophthalmopathy presented with moderate-to-severe activity, a CAS of ≥3, a NOSPECS of ≥4 and a duration under 3 months. The starting material, approximately 10 ml of fresh peripheral blood, provided the PBMCs. CDR1 MNHNS and CDR2 SASEGT come from the germline V gene. The CDR3 is 15 residues long. Between the trimmed V and J ends, which lost 6 bases and 4 bases, there was a span of 13 bases. In regard to this clonotype: Its antigen is currently unknown.

RNA transcripts were the template, and TCR beta CDR3 regions were amplified from them. An initial RT-PCR round employing HTBI primers preceded a second-round multiplex PCR. TCRdb processed the multiplex PCR reads anew with MiXCR; each CDR3 protein has one entry. The top ten clones hold roughly 3% of a sample with approximately 640,000 distinct CDR3 sequences, over 40% of them seen once. The V and J genes are TRBV6-1 and TRBJ2-6, with D possibly TRBD2 on 6 matching bases. The receptor was derived from an adult man with Graves' ophthalmopathy. Sequenced: peripheral blood. The CDR3 DNA reads as TGTGCCAGCAGCGGGACCGCGGGGGGGGCCAACGTCCTGACTTTC. This gives the protein CASSGTAGGANVLTF.